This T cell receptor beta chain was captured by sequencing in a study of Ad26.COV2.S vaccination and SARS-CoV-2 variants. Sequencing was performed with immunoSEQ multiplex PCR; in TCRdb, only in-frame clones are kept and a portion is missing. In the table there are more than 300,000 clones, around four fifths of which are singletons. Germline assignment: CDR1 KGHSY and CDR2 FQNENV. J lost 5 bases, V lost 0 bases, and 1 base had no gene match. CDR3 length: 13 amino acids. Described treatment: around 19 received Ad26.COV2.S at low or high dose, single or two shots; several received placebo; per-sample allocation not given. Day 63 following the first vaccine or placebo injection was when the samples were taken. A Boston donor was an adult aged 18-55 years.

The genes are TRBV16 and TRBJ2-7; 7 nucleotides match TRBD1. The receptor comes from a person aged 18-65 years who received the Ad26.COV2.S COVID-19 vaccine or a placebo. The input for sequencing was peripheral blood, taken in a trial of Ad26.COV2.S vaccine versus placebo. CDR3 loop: CASSQSRGHEQYF. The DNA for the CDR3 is TGTGCCAGCAGCCAATCAAGGGGGCACGAGCAGTACTTC.